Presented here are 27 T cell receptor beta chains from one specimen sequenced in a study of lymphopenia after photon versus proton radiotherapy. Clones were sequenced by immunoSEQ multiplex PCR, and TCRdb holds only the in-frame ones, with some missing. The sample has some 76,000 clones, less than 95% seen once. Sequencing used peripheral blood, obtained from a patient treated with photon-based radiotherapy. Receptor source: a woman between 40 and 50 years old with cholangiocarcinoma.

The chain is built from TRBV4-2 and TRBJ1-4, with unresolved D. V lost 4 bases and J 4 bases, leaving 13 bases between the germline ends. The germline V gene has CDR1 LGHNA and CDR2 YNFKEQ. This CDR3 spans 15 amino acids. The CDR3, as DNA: TGTGCCAGCAGCCCGATCAAGGGAGGTAATGAAAAACTGTTTTTT. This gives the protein CASSPIKGGNEKLFF.

DNA for the CDR3: TGTGCCAGTAACCCCCGGAGGGGAGGGGGTACGCAGTATTTT. Residues: CASNPRRGGGTQYF. The chain recombines TRBV19 with TRBJ2-3; D might be TRBD2 (7 bases). The CDR3 contains 14 residues. Germline loops: CDR1 LNHDA, CDR2 SQIVND (reference sequence). The V end lost 7 bases, the J end lost 8 bases, and 19 bases lay between the germline ends.

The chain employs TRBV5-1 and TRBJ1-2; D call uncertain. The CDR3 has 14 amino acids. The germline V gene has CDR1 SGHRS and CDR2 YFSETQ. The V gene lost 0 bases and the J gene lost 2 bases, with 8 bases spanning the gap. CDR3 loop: CASSLGWSNYGYTF. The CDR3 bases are TGCGCCAGCAGCTTGGGTTGGTCGAACTATGGCTACACCTTC.

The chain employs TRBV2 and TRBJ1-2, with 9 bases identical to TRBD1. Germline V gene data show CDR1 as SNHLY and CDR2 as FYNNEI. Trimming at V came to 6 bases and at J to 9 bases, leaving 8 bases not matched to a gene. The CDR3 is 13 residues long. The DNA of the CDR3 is TGTGCCAGCAGATGGACAGGGGTGAATAGCTACACCTTC. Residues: CASRWTGVNSYTF.

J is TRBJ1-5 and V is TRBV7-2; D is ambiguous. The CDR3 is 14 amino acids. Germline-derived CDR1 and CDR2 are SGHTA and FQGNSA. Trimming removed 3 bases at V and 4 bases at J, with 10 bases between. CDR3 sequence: CASSLTPGNQPQHF. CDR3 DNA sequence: TGTGCCAGCAGCTTGACACCCGGGAATCAGCCCCAGCATTTT.

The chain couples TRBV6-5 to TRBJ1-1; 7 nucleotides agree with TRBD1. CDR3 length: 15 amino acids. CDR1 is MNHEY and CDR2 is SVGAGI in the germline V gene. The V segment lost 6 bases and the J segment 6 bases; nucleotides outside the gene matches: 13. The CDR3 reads CASSLGTTGSPEAFF. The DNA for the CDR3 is TGTGCCAGCAGCCTCGGAACGACAGGGTCCCCTGAAGCTTTCTTT.

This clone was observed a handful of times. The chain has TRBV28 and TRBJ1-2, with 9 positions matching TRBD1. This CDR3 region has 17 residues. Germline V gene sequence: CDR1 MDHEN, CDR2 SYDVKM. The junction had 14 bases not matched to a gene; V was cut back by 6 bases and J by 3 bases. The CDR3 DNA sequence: TGTGCCAGCAGGACCTATAAGCTGGGACAGGGACACTATGGCTACACCTTC. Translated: CASRTYKLGQGHYGYTF.

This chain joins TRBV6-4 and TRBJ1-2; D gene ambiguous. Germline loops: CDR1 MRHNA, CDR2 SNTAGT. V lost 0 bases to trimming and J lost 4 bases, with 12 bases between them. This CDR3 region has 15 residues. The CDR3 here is CASSDSLRPGYGYTF. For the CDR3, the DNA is TGTGCCAGCAGTGACTCGCTAAGGCCGGGCTATGGCTACACCTTC.

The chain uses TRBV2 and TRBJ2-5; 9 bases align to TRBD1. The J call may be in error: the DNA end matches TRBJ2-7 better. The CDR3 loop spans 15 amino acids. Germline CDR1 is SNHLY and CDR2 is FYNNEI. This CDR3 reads CASTLGQGQTYEQYF. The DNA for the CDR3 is TGTGCCAGCACCTTGGGACAGGGACAAACCTACGAGCAGTACTTC.

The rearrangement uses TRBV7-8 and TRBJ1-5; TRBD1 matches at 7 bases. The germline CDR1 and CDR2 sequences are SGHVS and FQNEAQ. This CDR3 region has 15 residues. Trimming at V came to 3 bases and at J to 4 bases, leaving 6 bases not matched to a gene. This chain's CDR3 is CASSLPGQTNQPQHF. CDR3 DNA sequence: TGTGCCAGCAGCTTGCCGGGACAGACAAATCAGCCCCAGCATTTT.

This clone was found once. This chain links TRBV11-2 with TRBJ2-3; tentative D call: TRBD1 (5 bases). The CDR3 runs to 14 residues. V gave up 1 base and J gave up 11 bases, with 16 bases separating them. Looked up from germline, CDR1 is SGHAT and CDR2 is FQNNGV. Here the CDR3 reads CASSLGVGQARQYF. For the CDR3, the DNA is TGTGCCAGCAGCTTAGGGGTGGGGCAGGCCAGGCAGTATTTT.

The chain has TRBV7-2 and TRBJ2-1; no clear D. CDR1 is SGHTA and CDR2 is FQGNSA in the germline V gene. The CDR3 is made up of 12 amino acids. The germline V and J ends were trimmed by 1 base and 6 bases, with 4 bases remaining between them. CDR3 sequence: CASSLGFNEQFF. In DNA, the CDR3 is TGTGCCAGCAGCTTAGGCTTCAATGAGCAGTTCTTC.

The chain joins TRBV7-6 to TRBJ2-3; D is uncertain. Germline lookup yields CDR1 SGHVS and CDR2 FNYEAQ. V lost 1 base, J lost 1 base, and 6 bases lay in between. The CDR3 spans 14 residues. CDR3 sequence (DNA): TGTGCCAGCAGCTTAGAGGCGGGCACAGATACGCAGTATTTT. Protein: CASSLEAGTDTQYF.

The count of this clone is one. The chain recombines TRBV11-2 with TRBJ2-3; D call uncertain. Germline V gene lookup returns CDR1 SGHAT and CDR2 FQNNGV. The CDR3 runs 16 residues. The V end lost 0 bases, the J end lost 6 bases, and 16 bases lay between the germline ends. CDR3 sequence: CASSLDRKLDKDTQYF. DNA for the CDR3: TGTGCCAGCAGCTTAGACAGGAAATTAGATAAGGATACGCAGTATTTT.

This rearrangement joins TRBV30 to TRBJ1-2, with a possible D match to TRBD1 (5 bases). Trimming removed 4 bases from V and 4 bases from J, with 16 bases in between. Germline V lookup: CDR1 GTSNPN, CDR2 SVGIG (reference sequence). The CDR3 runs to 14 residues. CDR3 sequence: CAWNAPNRSYGYTF. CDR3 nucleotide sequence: TGTGCCTGGAATGCTCCAAACAGGAGCTATGGCTACACCTTC.

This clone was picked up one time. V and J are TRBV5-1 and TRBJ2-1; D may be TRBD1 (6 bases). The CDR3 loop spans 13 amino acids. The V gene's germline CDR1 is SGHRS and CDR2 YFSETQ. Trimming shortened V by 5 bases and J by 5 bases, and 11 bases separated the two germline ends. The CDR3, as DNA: TGCGCCAGCAGGGGGACAACCGACAATGAGCAGTTCTTC. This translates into CASRGTTDNEQFF.

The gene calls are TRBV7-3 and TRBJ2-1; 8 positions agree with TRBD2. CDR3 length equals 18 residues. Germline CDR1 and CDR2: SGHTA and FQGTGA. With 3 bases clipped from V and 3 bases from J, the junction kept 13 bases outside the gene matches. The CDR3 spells CASSFMVSGRTHYNEQFF. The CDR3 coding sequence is TGTGCCAGCAGCTTTATGGTCAGCGGGAGAACCCACTACAATGAGCAGTTCTTC.

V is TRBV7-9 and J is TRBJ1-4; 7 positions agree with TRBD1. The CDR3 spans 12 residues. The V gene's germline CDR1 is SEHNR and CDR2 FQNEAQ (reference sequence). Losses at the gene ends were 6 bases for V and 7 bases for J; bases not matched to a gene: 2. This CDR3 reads CASRGQTEKLFF. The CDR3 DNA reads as TGTGCCAGCAGGGGACAGACTGAAAAACTGTTTTTT.

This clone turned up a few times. In DNA, the CDR3 is TGCGCCAGCAGTGTTGGGACCCCAGGGGGGGAGCAGTACTTC. This translates into CASSVGTPGGEQYF. This sequence joins TRBV10-1 and TRBJ2-7; TRBD1 is a possible D gene (7 bases). Germline V gives CDR1 WNHNN, CDR2 SYGVQD (reference sequence). The V gene lost 4 bases and the J gene lost 7 bases, with 17 bases spanning the gap. The CDR3 length is 14 residues.

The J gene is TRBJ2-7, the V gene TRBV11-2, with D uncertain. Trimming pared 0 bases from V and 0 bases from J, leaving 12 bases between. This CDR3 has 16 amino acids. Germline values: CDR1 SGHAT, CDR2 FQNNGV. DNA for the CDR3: TGTGCCAGCAGCTTAGATGATGGCCGGAGCTCCTACGAGCAGTACTTC. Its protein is CASSLDDGRSSYEQYF.

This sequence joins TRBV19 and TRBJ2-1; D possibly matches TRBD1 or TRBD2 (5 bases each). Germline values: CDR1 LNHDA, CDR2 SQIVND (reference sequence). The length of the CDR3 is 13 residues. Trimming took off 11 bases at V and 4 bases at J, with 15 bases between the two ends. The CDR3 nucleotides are TGTGCCTCTCGGGACGGACCTTACAATGAGCAGTTCTTC. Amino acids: CASRDGPYNEQFF.

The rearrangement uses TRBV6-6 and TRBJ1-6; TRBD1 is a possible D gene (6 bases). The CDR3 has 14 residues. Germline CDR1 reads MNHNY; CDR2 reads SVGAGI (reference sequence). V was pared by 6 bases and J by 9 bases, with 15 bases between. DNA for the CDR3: TGTGCCAGCAGACCACAGGGAACGGGTTCACCCCTCCACTTT. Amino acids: CASRPQGTGSPLHF.

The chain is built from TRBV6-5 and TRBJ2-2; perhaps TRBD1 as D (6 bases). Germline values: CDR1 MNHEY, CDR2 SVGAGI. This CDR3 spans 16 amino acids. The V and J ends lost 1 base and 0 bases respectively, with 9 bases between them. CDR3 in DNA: TGTGCCAGCAGTTACTTACAGGGATCGAACACCGGGGAGCTGTTTTTT. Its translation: CASSYLQGSNTGELFF.

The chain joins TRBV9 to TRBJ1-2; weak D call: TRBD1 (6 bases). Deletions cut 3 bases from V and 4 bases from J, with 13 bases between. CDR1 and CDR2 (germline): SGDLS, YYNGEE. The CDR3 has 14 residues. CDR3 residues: CASSASGQSYGYTF. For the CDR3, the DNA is TGTGCCAGCAGCGCCAGCGGACAGAGCTATGGCTACACCTTC.

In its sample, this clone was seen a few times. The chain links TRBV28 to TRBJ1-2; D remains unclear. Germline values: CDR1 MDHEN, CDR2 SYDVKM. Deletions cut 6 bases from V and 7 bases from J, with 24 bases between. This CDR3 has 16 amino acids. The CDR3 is CASRLPYSVLSGGYTF. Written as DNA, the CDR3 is TGTGCCAGCAGGCTACCTTATTCGGTGCTCAGCGGTGGCTACACCTTC.

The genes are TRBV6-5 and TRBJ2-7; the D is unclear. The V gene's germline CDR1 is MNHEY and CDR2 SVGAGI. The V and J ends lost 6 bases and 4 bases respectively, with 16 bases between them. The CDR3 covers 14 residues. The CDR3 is CASSSLTAGYEQYF. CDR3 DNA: TGTGCCAGCAGCTCCCTAACCGCCGGGTACGAGCAGTACTTC.

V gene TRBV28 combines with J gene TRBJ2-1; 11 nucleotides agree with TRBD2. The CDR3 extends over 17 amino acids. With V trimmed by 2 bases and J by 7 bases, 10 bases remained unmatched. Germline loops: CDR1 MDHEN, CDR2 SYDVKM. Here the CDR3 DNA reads TGTGCCAGCAGTTTAACATTAGGGGCTAGCGGGAGGAATGAGCAGTTCTTC. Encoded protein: CASSLTLGASGRNEQFF.